The 7 T cell receptor beta chains given below trace back to one sample, sequenced in a study of cytomegalovirus exposure and HLA in healthy donors. Vbeta (60) and Jbeta (13) primers were used in the PCR. TCRdb's copy holds only in-frame clones and misses some; the assay was immunoSEQ multiplex PCR. The sample lists about 120,000 clones, 80% seen once, with around 8% in the top ten. The sample was PBMCs. The receptors were gathered from a female donor in good health and CMV-seropositive.

This sequence joins TRBV5-8 and TRBJ2-2; 12 nucleotides align to TRBD1. J lost 4 bases, V lost 4 bases, and 5 bases had no gene match. Looked up from germline, CDR1 is SGHTS and CDR2 is YDEGEE. The CDR3 is 16 residues long. The CDR3: CASSPGTGGGTGELFF. The CDR3 DNA is TGTGCCAGCAGCCCGGGGACAGGGGGCGGCACCGGGGAGCTGTTTTTT.

The chain carries TRBV6-1 and TRBJ2-1, with 10 bases aligning to TRBD2. Germline V gives CDR1 MNHNS, CDR2 SASEGT. J lost 7 bases, V lost 0 bases, and 6 bases had no gene match. This CDR3 contains 16 residues. The CDR3 loop is CASSEAPSGGWNEQFF. The CDR3 region has the DNA TGTGCCAGCAGTGAAGCGCCTAGCGGGGGCTGGAATGAGCAGTTCTTC.

The rearrangement links TRBV7-8 to TRBJ2-1, with TRBD2 matching over 9 bases. Trimming removed 1 base from V and 1 base from J; junction bases left unmatched: 17. The CDR3 extends over 21 amino acids. From germline, CDR1 is SGHVS and CDR2 FQNEAQ. The CDR3 DNA follows: TGTGCCAGCAGCTTAGAAGTCGCGGGGGGGATATTTGAGGAATCCTACAATGAGCAGTTCTTC. This sequence encodes CASSLEVAGGIFEESYNEQFF.

The chain carries TRBV6-5 and TRBJ2-7, with D possibly being TRBD2 (6 bases). Trimming cost V 6 bases and J 2 bases, with 17 bases left between them. Per the germline V gene, CDR1 is MNHEY and CDR2 is SVGAGI. CDR3 length: 15 amino acids. The CDR3 sequence is CASSPRRRGTYEQYF. CDR3 nucleotides: TGTGCCAGCAGCCCTAGGAGGCGGGGTACCTACGAGCAGTACTTC.

The chain has TRBV4-2 and TRBJ2-1; 9 nucleotides line up with TRBD1. J gave up 9 bases and V 2 bases, and 11 bases lay outside the gene matches. From germline, CDR1 is LGHNA and CDR2 YNFKEQ. This CDR3 is built from 16 residues. The CDR3 DNA reads TGTGCCAGCAGCCAAAAACGGGACAGGGCAGGGAGTGAGCAGTTCTTC. Its protein is CASSQKRDRAGSEQFF.

This clone was recorded at least ten times. The chain is built from TRBV10-3 and TRBJ1-1; a weak D match, TRBD1 (5 bases). The V end lost 1 base, the J end lost 4 bases, and 13 bases lay between the germline ends. The CDR3 contains 15 residues. Germline assignment: CDR1 ENHRY and CDR2 SYGVKD. CDR3 in amino acids: CAISEYRGLGTEAFF. The CDR3 DNA reads as TGTGCCATCAGTGAGTATCGGGGGTTGGGCACTGAAGCTTTCTTT.

This clone was seen only a few times. The chain links TRBV7-3 to TRBJ2-3; no reliable D call. Looked up from germline, CDR1 is SGHTA and CDR2 is FQGTGA. The CDR3 sequence is 14 residues long. V shed 1 base and J shed 1 base, with 6 bases lying between them. CDR3 protein: CASSLNFGTDTQYF. CDR3 sequence (DNA): TGTGCCAGCAGCTTAAATTTCGGCACAGATACGCAGTATTTT.